A selection of T cell receptor beta chains follows, all from one sample in a study of cytomegalovirus exposure and HLA in healthy donors. Assay used: immunoSEQ multiplex PCR; TCRdb lists only in-frame clones, some missing. Of around 67,000 clones listed, roughly 68% were seen once; the top ten hold about 2.9%. The sequencing sample was made of PBMCs. All receptors come from a woman aged 50 to 65 in good health and CMV-seronegative. CDR3s include the opening cysteine and the closing phenylalanine or tryptophan. The D gene is left open where the match is weak. Clone size, where shown, is once, few, many, or a class for clones that have expanded.

j_call clone_size v_call cdr3_length d_call cdr3_nt cdr3_aa
TRBJ1-5 - TRBV28 21 - TGTGCCAACCCTAAACCAGGTAGCCAGGAGAGGACGACTAATAGCAATCAGCCCCAGCATTTT CANPKPGSQERTTNSNQPQHF
TRBJ1-2 - TRBV7-3 13 TRBD1 TGTGCCAGCAGCCCTTCACAGGGGCAAGGCTACACCTTC CASSPSQGQGYTF
TRBJ1-1 - TRBV28 15 TRBD1 TGTGCCAGCATCTTCTCAGGGGGCAGAAGCACTGAAGCTTTCTTT CASIFSGGRSTEAFF
TRBJ1-2 - TRBV18 17 TRBD1 TGTGTCAGCTCACCACCGGGCAGTCGACAGGGGGCCGATGGCTACACCTTC CVSSPPGSRQGADGYTF
TRBJ2-3 - TRBV29-1 14 TRBD2 TGCAGCGTTGTTGTACTAGCGGTCACAGATACGCAGTATTTT CSVVVLAVTDTQYF
TRBJ2-1 few TRBV29-1 10 - TGCAGCGGGCAAGTAACAGAGCAGTTCTTC CSGQVTEQFF
TRBJ2-1 - TRBV7-9 17 TRBD1 TGTGCCAGCAGCCACAATGTCAGGACAGGCCACCTCGATGAGCAGTTCTTC CASSHNVRTGHLDEQFF
TRBJ2-3 - TRBV5-1 17 - TGCGCCAGCAGCTCACAGCATAGCGGCCCTACTCTAGATACGCAGTATTTT CASSSQHSGPTLDTQYF
TRBJ1-2 - TRBV29-1 13 - TGCAGCGTTGCGGTGAGAGCTAACTATGGCTACACCTTC CSVAVRANYGYTF
TRBJ2-3 - TRBV13 17 - TGTGCCAGCAGCTTAGGCTTGGGGGGTCGGGGCACAGATACGCAGTATTTT CASSLGLGGRGTDTQYF
TRBJ1-4 - TRBV6-1 16 - TGTGCCAGCAGTGTCACAGGGCCTTGGGGTAATGAAAAACTGTTTTTT CASSVTGPWGNEKLFF
TRBJ2-7 few TRBV5-1 14 TRBD2 TGCGCCAGCAGCTCTGGGACTAGCGGCTACGAGCAGTACTTC CASSSGTSGYEQYF
TRBJ2-7 - TRBV14 14 - TGTGCCAGCAGGAGACAGGCGGGCTCCTACGAGCAGTACTTC CASRRQAGSYEQYF
TRBJ1-3 - TRBV2 14 TRBD1 TGTGCGGGGCTTTGGAGGGGGCCTGGAAACACCATATATTTT CAGLWRGPGNTIYF
TRBJ2-7 - TRBV2 15 - TGTGCCAGCAGTGAAGGGTCCTCGTCCTACTACGAGCAGTACTTC CASSEGSSSYYEQYF
TRBJ2-7 - TRBV7-2 16 TRBD2 TGTGCCAGCAGCTTAGTGGGACTAGCGGATTCCTACGAGCAGTACTTC CASSLVGLADSYEQYF
TRBJ2-7 - TRBV18 12 TRBD1 TGTGCCAGCTGGGACAGGGACCACGAGCAGTACTTC CASWDRDHEQYF
TRBJ2-7 - TRBV5-1 15 - TGCGCCAGCAGCTTGAACGCGGGACCCTCCTACGAGCAGTACTTC CASSLNAGPSYEQYF
TRBJ2-1 - TRBV30 15 - TGTGCCTGGAACCCTCTAGCGGTACGGACAGAGGAGCAGTTCTTC CAWNPLAVRTEEQFF
TRBJ2-3 - TRBV7-2 13 TRBD2 TGTGCCAGCAGCCGGACTAGAACAGATACGCAGTATTTT CASSRTRTDTQYF
TRBJ2-5 - TRBV15 13 - TGTGCCACCAGCCGCGGGTTCCAAGAGACCCAGTACTTC CATSRGFQETQYF
TRBJ2-5 - TRBV21-1 17 - TGTGCCAGCAGCAAAAGGTGTCGGCAGGGCCGACAAGAGACCCAGTACTTC CASSKRCRQGRQETQYF
TRBJ2-5 few TRBV6-6 14 - TGTGCCAGCAGTCCGACCGGGACTGCGGAGACCCAGTACTTC CASSPTGTAETQYF
TRBJ1-2 - TRBV25-1 16 TRBD1 TGTGCCAGCAGCGATCCCCGGACAGGGGGTGCCTATGGCTACACCTTC CASSDPRTGGAYGYTF
TRBJ2-7 - TRBV11-3 16 TRBD1 TGTGCCAGCAGCAAAGATCCCGGGACAGGGTTGGACGAGCAGTACTTC CASSKDPGTGLDEQYF
TRBJ1-5 - TRBV19 14 - TGTGCCAGTAGTAGGTTGCAGGGCAATCAGCCCCAGCATTTT CASSRLQGNQPQHF
TRBJ2-5 - TRBV4-3 15 TRBD2 TGCGCCAGCAGCCACGGACAAGCGGGAAAAGAGACCCAGTACTTC CASSHGQAGKETQYF
TRBJ2-7 - TRBV29-1 15 - TGCAGCGTTGAAGATCCCGTCGGGACAACGGGCGAGCAGTACTTC CSVEDPVGTTGEQYF